Following are 30 T cell receptor beta chains from one sample sequenced in a study of regulatory T cells in long-lasting Graves disease. Time point here: persistent/refractory GD, antithyroid drugs over 5 years with positive TRAb. Scientists built the TCR library using RNA that was extracted from PBMCs. Arm-PCR of CDR3 regions and iRepertoire HTBI primers were used to build TCR beta libraries. TCRdb fed the multiplex PCR reads into MiXCR, producing one record per CDR3 protein. The repertoire holds around 460,000 distinct CDR3 sequences, with around a fifth as singletons. The source was peripheral blood mononuclear cells (PBMCs), collected when the disease was refractory, from a patient treated with antithyroid drugs. Receptor source: a female donor with Graves disease.

This clonotype was counted only a few times. This chain uses TRBV20-1 with TRBJ1-5; perhaps TRBD1 as D (5 bases). Germline assignment: CDR1 DFQATT and CDR2 SNEGSKA (reference sequence). Trimming stripped 1 base from V and 3 bases from J, with 19 bases between. This CDR3 spans 17 amino acids. CDR3 bases: TGCAGTGCTAGAGGAGGGCAGGGTGACTTAAACAATCAGCCCCAGCATTTT. It is translated as CSARGGQGDLNNQPQHF.

The sample holds many counts of this clonotype. The V call is TRBV6-1, the J call TRBJ2-7; 8 bases agree with TRBD1. This CDR3 is built from 14 residues. The V gene's germline CDR1 is MNHNS and CDR2 SASEGT. V was clipped by 6 bases and J by 2 bases; unmatched bases: 6. The CDR3 DNA sequence: TGTGCCAGCAGGAGTCCGGGACAGGCCTACGAGCAGTACTTC. This gives the protein CASRSPGQAYEQYF.

This clonotype occurred many times. The chain is built from TRBV28 and TRBJ1-2; D is ambiguous. V lost 6 bases, J lost 4 bases, and 15 bases lay in between. The CDR3 covers 14 residues. Looked up from germline, CDR1 is MDHEN and CDR2 is SYDVKM. CDR3 protein: CASSRLRLGYGYTF. CDR3 nucleotide sequence: TGTGCCAGCAGCCGGCTGAGGTTGGGCTATGGCTACACCTTC.

At least ten counts were recorded for this clonotype. The rearrangement uses TRBV7-2 and TRBJ2-7; D is undetermined. The length of the CDR3 is 11 residues. The germline V gene encodes CDR1 SGHTA and CDR2 FQGNSA. V lost 3 bases and J lost 4, with 4 bases in between. CDR3 loop: CASSFMYEQYF. The DNA of the CDR3 is TGTGCCAGCAGCTTTATGTACGAGCAGTACTTC.

This clonotype showed up many times. The chain has TRBV13 and TRBJ2-7, with TRBD2 matching over 12 bases. V lost 5 bases and J lost 2; bases outside the gene matches: 4. Germline CDR1 reads PRHDT; CDR2 reads FYEKMQ (reference sequence). The CDR3 has 15 amino acids. This CDR3 reads CASSKWTSGTYEQYF. The CDR3 DNA reads as TGTGCCAGCAGCAAGTGGACTAGCGGGACCTACGAGCAGTACTTC.

Only a few counts were recorded for this clonotype. The genes are TRBV29-1 and TRBJ2-7; a weak D match, TRBD2 (6 bases). V gave up 4 bases and J gave up 6 bases, with 16 bases separating them. Germline V gives CDR1 SQVTM, CDR2 ANQGSEA. The CDR3 contains 13 residues. CDR3 in amino acids: CSVARVAEGEQYF. DNA of the CDR3: TGCAGCGTTGCCCGGGTAGCGGAAGGCGAGCAGTACTTC.

This clonotype was seen many times. The J gene is TRBJ2-7, the V gene TRBV20-1; D may be TRBD1 or TRBD2 (5 bases each). CDR3 length: 11 amino acids. V lost 6 bases, J lost 3 bases, and 9 bases lay in between. Germline CDR1 and CDR2: DFQATT and SNEGSKA (reference sequence). CDR3 sequence: CSAGAGYEQYF. The CDR3 coding sequence is TGCAGTGCAGGGGCGGGCTACGAGCAGTACTTC.

This clonotype was observed a handful of times. The chain joins TRBV10-3 to TRBJ1-1; no firm D call. This CDR3 contains 14 residues. Germline loops: CDR1 ENHRY, CDR2 SYGVKD. Deletions cut 0 bases from V and 6 bases from J, with 11 bases between. The CDR3 region is CAISESVGSPEAFF. The CDR3 DNA reads TGTGCCATCAGTGAGTCGGTGGGGAGCCCTGAAGCTTTCTTT.

This clonotype occurred a few times. The chain combines TRBV20-1 with TRBJ2-5, with D unresolved. Trimming removed 4 bases at V and 4 bases at J, with 25 bases between. From germline, CDR1 is DFQATT and CDR2 SNEGSKA (reference sequence). This CDR3 is built from 17 residues. The CDR3 sequence is CSATRAGRHSRAETQYF. The CDR3 DNA is TGCAGTGCTACACGGGCTGGTAGGCACAGTCGAGCAGAGACCCAGTACTTC.

Note on this clonotype: One junction end disagrees with the germline gene, perhaps due to a read error. V gene TRBV30 combines with J gene TRBJ2-1; D possibly matches TRBD1 or TRBD2 (5 bases each). This CDR3 has 13 residues. Germline assignment: CDR1 GTSNPN and CDR2 SVGIG (reference sequence). CDR3 nucleotides: TGTGCCTGGAGTCCCCGGGACCGTAGGCGGACGGTCTTC. Its protein product is CAWSPRDRRRTVF. The whole variable domain, remainder taken from reference TRBV30 and TRBJ2-1, is SQTIHQWPATLVQPVGSPLSLECTVEGTSNPNLYWYRQAAGRGLQLLFYSVGIGQISSEVPQNLSASRPQDRQFILSSKKLLLSDSGFYLCAWSPRDRRRTVFGPGTRLTVL.

This clonotype was recorded at least ten times. This chain joins TRBV12-3 or TRBV12-4 and TRBJ1-5; D possibly corresponds to TRBD1 (5 bases). Trimming shortened V by 4 bases and J by 3 bases, and 13 bases separated the two germline ends. The CDR3 spans 15 residues. CDR3 DNA: TGTGCCAGCAGTTCGCGGATGGGGCCCAATCAGCCCCAGCATTTT. Translation: CASSSRMGPNQPQHF.

This chain links TRBV7-8 with TRBJ2-5, with a weak D call TRBD2 (5 bases). The CDR3 loop spans 14 amino acids. Germline V CDR1 and CDR2: SGHVS, FQNEAQ. Trimming took 5 bases from V and 3 from J, leaving 13 bases between them. The CDR3 loop reads CASSKAGVKETQYF. CDR3 coding DNA: TGTGCCAGCAGCAAAGCCGGGGTTAAAGAGACCCAGTACTTC. Using reference TRBV7-8 and TRBJ2-5 for the parts outside the CDR3, the full variable domain is GAGVSQSPRYKVAKRGQDVALRCDPISGHVSLFWYQQALGQGPEFLTYFQNEAQLDKSGLPSDRFFAERPEGSVSTLKIQRTQQEDSAVYLCASSKAGVKETQYFGPGTRLLVL.

This clonotype was observed at least ten times. The chain recombines TRBV14 with TRBJ1-1; D is undetermined. The CDR3 runs to 13 residues. Per germline, CDR1 SGHDN and CDR2 FVKESK. V lost 7 bases, J lost 0 bases, and 9 bases lay in between. The CDR3 protein is CASTSYVNTEAFF. The CDR3 DNA reads TGTGCCAGCACGTCATACGTGAACACTGAAGCTTTCTTT. The variable domain in full, completed from reference TRBV14 and TRBJ1-1, reads EAGVTQFPSHSVIEKGQTVTLRCDPISGHDNLYWYRRVMGKEIKFLLHFVKESKQDESGMPNNRFLAERTGGTYSTLKVQPAELEDSGVYFCASTSYVNTEAFFGQGTRLTVV.

This clonotype was observed at least ten times. One junction end disagrees with the germline gene, perhaps due to a read error. The rearrangement uses TRBV7-2 and TRBJ2-7; TRBD2 matches at 13 bases. Germline values: CDR1 SGHTA, CDR2 FQGNSA. The CDR3 totals 12 residues. CDR3 DNA: TGTGCCAGCAGCGCCGGACTAGCGGGGGCCGAATTC. Protein product: CASSAGLAGAEF.

This clonotype occurred many times. V gene TRBV10-3 combines with J gene TRBJ2-6; the D gene is possibly TRBD2 (6 bases). The CDR3 loop spans 16 amino acids. Germline-derived CDR1 and CDR2 are ENHRY and SYGVKD. Trimming shortened V by 2 bases and J by 0 bases, and 8 bases separated the two germline ends. CDR3: CAISEPGGSGANVLTF. The CDR3, as DNA: TGTGCCATCAGTGAGCCCGGGGGCTCTGGGGCCAACGTCCTGACTTTC.

This chain uses TRBV2 with TRBJ2-3, with 8 bases fitting TRBD2. The germline CDR1 and CDR2 sequences are SNHLY and FYNNEI. V shed 5 bases and J 0 bases; nucleotides not matched to a gene: 4. This CDR3 is built from 15 residues. CDR3 region: CASSYLAGSTDTQYF. Here the CDR3 DNA reads TGTGCCAGCAGTTACTTAGCGGGAAGCACAGATACGCAGTATTTT.

This rearrangement joins TRBV20-1 to TRBJ2-1; D perhaps matches TRBD1 (5 bases). Looked up from germline, CDR1 is DFQATT and CDR2 is SNEGSKA (reference sequence). The length of the CDR3 is 14 residues. Deletions cut 3 bases from V and 1 base from J, with 10 bases between. The CDR3 sequence is CSASRPGSYNEQFF. The CDR3 nucleotides read TGCAGTGCTAGCCGGCCAGGGTCCTACAATGAGCAGTTCTTC.

There are many counts of this clonotype. Its ends do not fully match the called genes, so a read error is possible. This chain joins TRBV6-1 and TRBJ2-7; the D call may be TRBD1 or TRBD2 (5 bases each). CDR3 length equals 15 residues. CDR1 is MNHNS and CDR2 is SASEGT in the germline V gene. The CDR3 coding sequence is TGTGCCAGCAGAGAAGAGGACATCCACGGGGACGAGCAGTACTTC. Translated, it gives CASREEDIHGDEQYF.

This clonotype was counted many times. The chain uses TRBV27 and TRBJ1-5, with D perhaps matching TRBD1 (5 bases). CDR1 MNHEY and CDR2 SMNVEV come from the germline V gene (reference sequence). The CDR3 contains 14 residues. The V end lost 7 bases, the J end lost 6 bases, and 16 bases lay between the germline ends. CDR3 amino acids: CASKPRGDTQPQHF. In nucleotides, the CDR3 is TGTGCCAGCAAACCCCGGGGGGATACTCAGCCCCAGCATTTT.

The sample holds a few counts of this clonotype. The rearrangement links TRBV20-1 to TRBJ2-5; D not certain. The V end lost 5 bases, the J end lost 3 bases, and 13 bases lay between the germline ends. Germline V CDR1 and CDR2: DFQATT, SNEGSKA (reference sequence). The CDR3 is made up of 13 amino acids. The CDR3 protein is CSALIVGKETQYF. The CDR3 DNA reads TGCAGTGCTTTAATTGTTGGCAAAGAGACCCAGTACTTC.

The chain recombines TRBV13 with TRBJ1-2, with unresolved D. Germline assignment: CDR1 PRHDT and CDR2 FYEKMQ (reference sequence). The CDR3 runs to 15 residues. V shed 1 base and J shed 0 bases, with 9 bases lying between them. DNA for the CDR3: TGTGCCAGCAGCTTAGCATCCGAAACTAACTATGGCTACACCTTC. Its translation is CASSLASETNYGYTF.

This clonotype was seen many times. The rearrangement joins TRBV27 to TRBJ1-2; unclear D gene. V gave up 3 bases and J gave up 7 bases, with 24 bases separating them. Germline CDR1 MNHEY, CDR2 SMNVEV (reference sequence). The CDR3 loop spans 17 amino acids. The chain's CDR3 is CASSFRSGRGPGGGYTF. Written as DNA, the CDR3 is TGTGCCAGCAGTTTCCGGTCGGGGAGAGGGCCAGGCGGTGGCTACACCTTC.

The V call is TRBV3-1, the J call TRBJ2-1; TRBD1 might be the D (6 bases). The CDR3 has 13 residues. V was pared by 3 bases and J by 6 bases, with 9 bases between. CDR1 is LGHDT, CDR2 YNNKEL, per germline (reference sequence). The CDR3 loop is CASSHLQGNEQFF. The CDR3 coding sequence is TGTGCCAGCAGCCACCTACAGGGCAATGAGCAGTTCTTC.

This clonotype has more than one count but fewer than ten. V gene TRBV5-5 combines with J gene TRBJ2-7; no clear D gene. There are 12 residues in the CDR3. CDR1 SGHKS and CDR2 YYEKEE come from the germline V gene (reference sequence). The V and J ends lost 4 bases and 3 bases respectively, with 8 bases between them. The CDR3 here is CASSKDGYEQYF. The CDR3 DNA follows: TGTGCCAGCAGCAAGGACGGCTACGAGCAGTACTTC. The complete variable domain, with remaining parts taken from reference TRBV5-5 and TRBJ2-7, reads DAGVTQSPTHLIKTRGQQVTLRCSPISGHKSVSWYQQVLGQGPQFIFQYYEKEERGRGNFPDRFSARQFPNYSSELNVNALLLGDSALYLCASSKDGYEQYFGPGTRLTVT.

This clonotype was seen at least ten times. The genes are TRBV11-1 and TRBJ2-5, with 8 nucleotides matching TRBD2. Trimming removed 2 bases from V and 8 bases from J; junction bases left unmatched: 4. This CDR3 contains 13 residues. Germline V gives CDR1 SGHAT, CDR2 FQDESV (reference sequence). The CDR3: CASSLRAGATQYF. The CDR3 DNA sequence: TGTGCCAGCAGCTTAAGAGCGGGAGCCACCCAGTACTTC.

This clonotype was recorded at least ten times. The J gene is TRBJ1-1, the V gene TRBV13; D uncertain. This CDR3 is 11 amino acids long. The germline V gene has CDR1 PRHDT and CDR2 FYEKMQ (reference sequence). Trimming removed 5 bases at V and 7 bases at J, with 8 bases between. CDR3 protein: CASSRSSEAFF. CDR3 bases: TGTGCCAGCAGCCGTTCCAGTGAAGCTTTCTTT.

This clonotype has more than one count but fewer than ten. The rearrangement links TRBV24-1 to TRBJ2-3, with TRBD2 identical over 8 bases. V lost 4 bases to trimming and J lost 3 bases; unmatched junction nucleotides: 5. This CDR3 is 15 amino acids long. Germline V gives CDR1 KGHDR, CDR2 SFDVKD. CDR3 sequence reads: CATSDQAGVTDTQYF. The CDR3 DNA reads TGTGCCACCAGTGACCAAGCGGGAGTGACAGATACGCAGTATTTT.

This sequence joins TRBV7-2 and TRBJ2-5; 16 nucleotides agree with TRBD2. From germline, CDR1 is SGHTA and CDR2 FQGNSA. The CDR3 contains 17 residues. V was clipped by 3 bases and J by 2 bases; unmatched bases: 3. The CDR3 reads CASSLVGLAGGQETQYF. In DNA form, the CDR3 reads TGTGCCAGCAGCTTGGTGGGACTAGCGGGAGGGCAAGAGACCCAGTACTTC.

This clonotype has ten or more counts. Mismatch with germline at one junction end may stem from a read error. This chain links TRBV10-3 with TRBJ2-2; 8 bases agree with TRBD1. The CDR3 consists of 15 residues. Per germline, CDR1 ENHRY and CDR2 SYGVKD. The CDR3 nucleotides read TGTGCCATCAGCCCTAGACAGGGGAACACCGGGAAGCTGTTTTTT. Its translation: CAISPRQGNTGKLFF.

This clonotype was found many times. The chain employs TRBV7-2 and TRBJ2-5, with TRBD2 as a possible D gene (6 bases). The CDR3 has 15 residues. The germline V gene encodes CDR1 SGHTA and CDR2 FQGNSA. Trimming pared 4 bases from V and 5 bases from J, leaving 17 bases between. CDR3 amino acids: CASSYQTAGRETQYF. The CDR3 DNA follows: TGTGCCAGCAGCTATCAGACGGCGGGGAGGGAGACCCAGTACTTC.